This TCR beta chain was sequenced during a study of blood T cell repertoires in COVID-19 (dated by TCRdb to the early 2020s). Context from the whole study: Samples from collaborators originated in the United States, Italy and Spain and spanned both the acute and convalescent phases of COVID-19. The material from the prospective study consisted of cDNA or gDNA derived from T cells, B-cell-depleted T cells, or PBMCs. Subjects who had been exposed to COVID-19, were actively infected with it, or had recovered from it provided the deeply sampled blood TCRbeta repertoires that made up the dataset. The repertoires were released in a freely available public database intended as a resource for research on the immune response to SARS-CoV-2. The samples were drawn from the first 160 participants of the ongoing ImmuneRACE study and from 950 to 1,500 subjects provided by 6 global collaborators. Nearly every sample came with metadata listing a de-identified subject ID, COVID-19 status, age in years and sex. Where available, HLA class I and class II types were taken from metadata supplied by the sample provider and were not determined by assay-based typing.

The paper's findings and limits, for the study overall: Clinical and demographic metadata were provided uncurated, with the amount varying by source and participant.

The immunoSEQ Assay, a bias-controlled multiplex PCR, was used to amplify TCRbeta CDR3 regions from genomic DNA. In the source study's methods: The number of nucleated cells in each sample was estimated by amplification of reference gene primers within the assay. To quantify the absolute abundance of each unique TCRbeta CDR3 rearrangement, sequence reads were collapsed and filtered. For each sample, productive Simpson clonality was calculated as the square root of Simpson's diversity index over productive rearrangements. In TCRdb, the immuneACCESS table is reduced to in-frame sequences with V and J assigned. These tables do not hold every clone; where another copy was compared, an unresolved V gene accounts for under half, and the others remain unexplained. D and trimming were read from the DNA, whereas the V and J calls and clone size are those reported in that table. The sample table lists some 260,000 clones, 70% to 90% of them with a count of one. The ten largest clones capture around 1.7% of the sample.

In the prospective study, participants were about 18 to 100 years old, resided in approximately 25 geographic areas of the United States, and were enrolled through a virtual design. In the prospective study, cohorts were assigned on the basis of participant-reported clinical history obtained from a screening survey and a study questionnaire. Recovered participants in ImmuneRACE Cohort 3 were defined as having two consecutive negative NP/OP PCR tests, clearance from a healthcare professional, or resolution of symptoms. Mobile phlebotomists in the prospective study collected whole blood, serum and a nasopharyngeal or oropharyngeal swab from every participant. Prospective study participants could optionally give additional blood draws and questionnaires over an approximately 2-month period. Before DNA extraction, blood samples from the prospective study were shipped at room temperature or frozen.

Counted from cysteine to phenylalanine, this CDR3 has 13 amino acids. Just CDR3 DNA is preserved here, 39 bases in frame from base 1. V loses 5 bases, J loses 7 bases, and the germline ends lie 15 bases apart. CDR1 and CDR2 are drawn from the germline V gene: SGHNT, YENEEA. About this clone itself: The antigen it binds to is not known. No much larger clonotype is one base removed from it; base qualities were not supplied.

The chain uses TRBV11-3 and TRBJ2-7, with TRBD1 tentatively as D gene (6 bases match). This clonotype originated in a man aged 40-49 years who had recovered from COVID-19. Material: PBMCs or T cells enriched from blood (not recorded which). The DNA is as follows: TGTGCCAGCAGCATAAACAGGGTGGGGGAGCAGTACTTC. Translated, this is CASSINRVGEQYF.